These T cell receptor beta chains were read from a single sample in a study of shared clonotypes between healthy human individuals. The assay was immunoSEQ multiplex PCR, and TCRdb's table has in-frame clones only and misses some. The sample lists 450,000 or so clones, roughly three quarters occurring once. Specimen: PBMCs. These receptors were collected from a woman between 40 and 55 years old in good health. Some clones in this sample may be carry-over from other donors' samples. The CDR3 runs from the conserved cysteine through the conserved F or W. A D gene is named only where the DNA matches it firmly. The size entry is marked missing in some rows and otherwise reads once, few, many or a size class.

>TRBV18|TRBJ1-2|.|15|TRBD1
TGTGCCAGCTCACCCCAGACAGGGAGGGACTATGGCTACACCTTC
CASSPQTGRDYGYTF
>TRBV11-3|TRBJ2-1|many|15|.
TGTGCCAGCAGCCCACGGAGGGGGGGAATGAATGAGCAGTTCTTC
CASSPRRGGMNEQFF
>TRBV6-6|TRBJ2-7|.|14|TRBD1
TGTGCCAGCAGTTACGGGACAGGGTCTCACGAGCAGTACTTC
CASSYGTGSHEQYF
>TRBV15|TRBJ2-5|.|17|TRBD2
TGTGCCACCAGCGGGCCCCCAAGAGCGGGAGTCTTGGAGACCCAGTACTTC
CATSGPPRAGVLETQYF
>TRBV27|TRBJ1-2|.|14|TRBD1
TGTGCCAGCAGCCCCGACAGGGGGGGCTATGGATACACCTTC
CASSPDRGGYGYTF
>TRBV27|TRBJ2-1|.|15|.
TGTGCCAGCAGTTTACGTGACTTTTACGGCGATGAGCAGTTCTTC
CASSLRDFYGDEQFF
>TRBV27|TRBJ2-7|.|16|.
TGTGCCAGCAGTTTACTGAGACTAGGAAGGTACTACGAGCAGTACTTC
CASSLLRLGRYYEQYF
>TRBV28|TRBJ1-1|.|12|.
TGTGCCAGCAACGGCGATACCCCTGAAGCTTTCTTT
CASNGDTPEAFF
>TRBV19|TRBJ2-3|.|14|.
TGTGCCAGTAACCGGGACGCCCGCACAGATACGCAGTATTTT
CASNRDARTDTQYF
>TRBV11-3|TRBJ2-2|once|14|.
TGTGCCAGCAGCTTAGATCGGGACACCGGGGAGCTGTTTTTT
CASSLDRDTGELFF
>TRBV18|TRBJ2-3|.|15|.
TGTGCCAGCTCACGGGCAGGGCACCCCACAGATACGCAGTATTTT
CASSRAGHPTDTQYF
>TRBV18|TRBJ2-1|.|16|TRBD2
TGTGCCAGCTCACCACCCCTAGCGGAAACGAAGAATGAGCAGTTCTTC
CASSPPLAETKNEQFF
>TRBV28|TRBJ2-6|once|13|.
TGTGCCAGCAGGAGGTCTGGGACCAACGTCCTGACTTTC
CASRRSGTNVLTF
>TRBV6-5|TRBJ2-5|.|12|.
TGTGCCAGCAGTTGTGTAAAAGAGACCCAGTACTTC
CASSCVKETQYF
>TRBV7-9|TRBJ1-1|.|12|.
TGTGCCAGCAGCCTGGCCGACAGTAAAGCTTTCTTT
CASSLADSKAFF
>TRBV7-2|TRBJ2-7|.|11|.
TGTGCCAGCAGCGCGGGTAGGGAGCAGTACTTC
CASSAGREQYF
>TRBV11-2|TRBJ2-7|.|14|TRBD2
TGTGCCAGCAGCTTAAGAGCTAGCGGCTACGAGCAGTACTTC
CASSLRASGYEQYF
>TRBV6-1|TRBJ1-5|once|14|.
TGTGCCAGCAGCGCGGACGGACCCAATCAGCCCCAGCATTTT
CASSADGPNQPQHF
>TRBV2|TRBJ1-5|.|14|.
TGTGCCAGCAGCGCGATAATGGGCAATCAGCCCCAGCATTTT
CASSAIMGNQPQHF
>TRBV7-2|TRBJ2-2|.|11|.
TGTGCCAGCAGCGCTAGCGGGGAGCTGTTTTTT
CASSASGELFF
>TRBV5-1|TRBJ2-2|.|16|TRBD2
TGCGCCAGCAGCCCCCTTAGCGGGGCGAACACCGGGGAGCTGTTTTTT
CASSPLSGANTGELFF
>TRBV2|TRBJ2-7|few|11|TRBD1
TGTGCCAGCGGACGGACAGGGCGCTGGGACTTC
CASGRTGRWDF